Sequencing of this T cell receptor (beta chain) was carried out in a study of blood T cell repertoires in COVID-19. This CDR3 contains 17 residues. Looked up from germline, CDR1 is MNHNS and CDR2 is SASEGT. The ends lost 2 bases at V and 4 bases at J; junction bases unmatched: 14. Profiling relied on immunoSEQ multiplex PCR, and the TCRdb table lists in-frame clones only, not all of them. The table has roughly 180,000 clones, about 84% seen once. The chain joins TRBV6-1 to TRBJ2-7; 7 bases line up with TRBD2. Sequenced: PBMCs or T cells enriched from blood (not recorded which). This clonotype was obtained from a woman in her twenties or thirties who had recovered from COVID-19. DNA for the CDR3: TGTGCCAGCAGTGAATTAGGGATGGCGGGAGTTTCGTACGAGCAGTACTTC. Protein sequence: CASSELGMAGVSYEQYF.